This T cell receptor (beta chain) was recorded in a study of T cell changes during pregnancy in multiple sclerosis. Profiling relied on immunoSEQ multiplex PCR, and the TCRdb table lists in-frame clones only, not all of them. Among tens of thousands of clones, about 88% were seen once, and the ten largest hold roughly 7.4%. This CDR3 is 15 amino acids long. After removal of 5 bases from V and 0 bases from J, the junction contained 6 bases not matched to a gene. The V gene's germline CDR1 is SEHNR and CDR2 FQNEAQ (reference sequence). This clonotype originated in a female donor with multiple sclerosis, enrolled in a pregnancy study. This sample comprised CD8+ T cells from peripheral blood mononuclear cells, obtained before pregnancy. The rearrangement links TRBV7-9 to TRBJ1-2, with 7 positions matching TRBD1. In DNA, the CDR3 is TGTGCCAGCAGCCCTCCCGGACAGGCTAACTATGGCTACACCTTC. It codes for CASSPPGQANYGYTF.